This TCR beta chain emerged from a study of blood T cell repertoires in COVID-19. At the level of the study: Sources were T cells, B-cell-depleted T cells, or PBMCs; the material itself was cDNA or gDNA.

The germline V gene encodes CDR1 SNHLY and CDR2 FYNNEI. The CDR3 is made up of 14 amino acids. V dropped 5 bases and J dropped 9; count of bases not matched to a gene: 3. Only in-frame clones appear in the TCRdb table, and some are missing; sequencing was by immunoSEQ multiplex PCR. The sample lists about 45,000 clones, less than 70% occurring once. Material for sequencing was peripheral blood. The chain combines TRBV2 with TRBJ2-1, with 14 bases fitting TRBD2. This TCR derives from a man of 80 years or more with acute or convalescent COVID-19. DNA of the CDR3: TGTGCCAGCAGTAGGACTAGCGGGGGGCTTGAGCAGTTCTTC. It yields the protein CASSRTSGGLEQFF.